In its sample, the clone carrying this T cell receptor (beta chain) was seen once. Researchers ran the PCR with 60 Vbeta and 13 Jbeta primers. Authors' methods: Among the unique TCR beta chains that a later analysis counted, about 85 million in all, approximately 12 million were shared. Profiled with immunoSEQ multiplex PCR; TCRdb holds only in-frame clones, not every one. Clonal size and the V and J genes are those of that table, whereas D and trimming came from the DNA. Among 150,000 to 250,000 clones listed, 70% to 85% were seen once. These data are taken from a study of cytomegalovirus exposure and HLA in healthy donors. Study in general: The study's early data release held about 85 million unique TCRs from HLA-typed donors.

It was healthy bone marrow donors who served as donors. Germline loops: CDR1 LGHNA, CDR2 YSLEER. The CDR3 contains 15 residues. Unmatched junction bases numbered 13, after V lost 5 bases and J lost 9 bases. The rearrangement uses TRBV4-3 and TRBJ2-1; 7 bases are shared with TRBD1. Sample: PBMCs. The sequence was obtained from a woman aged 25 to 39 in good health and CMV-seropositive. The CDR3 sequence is CASSKSGTGAVEQFF. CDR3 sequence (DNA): TGCGCCAGCAGCAAAAGCGGAACAGGGGCCGTTGAGCAGTTCTTC.